This entry lists 21 T cell receptor beta chains sequenced from one sample in a study of blood T cell repertoires in COVID-19. Using immunoSEQ multiplex PCR, the repertoire was profiled, and TCRdb retains in-frame clones only, with some absent. The sample records roughly 190,000 clones, 75% to 85% being singletons. Sequencing used peripheral blood. The receptors shown here come from a woman aged 40 to 50 with COVID-19, enrolled during active disease.

The chain carries TRBV6-1 and TRBJ1-2; tentatively, D is TRBD1 (6 bases). Germline CDR1 and CDR2: MNHNS and SASEGT. This CDR3 has 14 amino acids. Trimming removed 3 bases at V and 6 bases at J, with 14 bases between. The CDR3 DNA is TGTGCCAGCAGTGATCCCAGGGGCGCAAATGGCTACACCTTC. Amino acids: CASSDPRGANGYTF.

The genes are TRBV24-1 and TRBJ1-5, with 9 nucleotides matching TRBD1. The ends lost 9 bases at V and 4 bases at J; junction bases unmatched: 0. Germline CDR1 reads KGHDR; CDR2 reads SFDVKD. The CDR3 spans 12 residues. The CDR3 loop is CATGQGNQPQHF. As DNA, the CDR3 is TGTGCCACCGGACAGGGGAATCAGCCCCAGCATTTT.

V and J are TRBV28 and TRBJ2-1; D is perhaps TRBD2 (6 bases). V was pared by 6 bases and J by 5 bases, with 17 bases between. The CDR3 sequence is 15 residues long. The germline V gene has CDR1 MDHEN and CDR2 SYDVKM. CDR3 nucleotide sequence: TGTGCCAGCAGACCGGCCGGGACTGCAAACAATGAGCAGTTCTTC. It yields the protein CASRPAGTANNEQFF.

This clone was recorded at least ten times. CDR3 sequence reads: CASSPGDRGRNTEAFF. CDR3 DNA: TGTGCCAGCAGCCCCGGGGACAGAGGGAGGAACACTGAAGCTTTCTTT. The rearrangement uses TRBV5-6 and TRBJ1-1; 7 bases fit TRBD1. The CDR3 is 16 amino acids. J was trimmed by 1 base and V by 4 bases; bases with no gene match: 10. The V gene's germline CDR1 is SGHDT and CDR2 YYEEEE. The variable domain in full, completed from reference TRBV5-6 and TRBJ1-1, reads DAGVTQSPTHLIKTRGQQVTLRCSPKSGHDTVSWYQQALGQGPQFIFQYYEEEERQRGNFPDRFSGHQFPNYSSELNVNALLLGDSALYLCASSPGDRGRNTEAFFGQGTRLTVV.

The J gene is TRBJ1-2, the V gene TRBV2; D might be TRBD1 (6 bases). V was clipped by 9 bases and J by 2 bases, with 13 bases between them. Germline values: CDR1 SNHLY, CDR2 FYNNEI. The CDR3 loop spans 13 amino acids. The CDR3 bases are TGTGCCAGTCAGAGCGGGACAAACTATGGCTACACCTTC. Translating it yields CASQSGTNYGYTF.

There are a few counts of this clone. The chain is built from TRBV28 and TRBJ1-5, with D possibly TRBD1 on 6 matching bases. V gave up 1 base and J gave up 15 bases, with 13 bases separating them. Per germline, CDR1 MDHEN and CDR2 SYDVKM. CDR3 length: 12 residues. The CDR3 coding sequence is TGTGCCAGCAGTTTATTAGGGCAGGGGATGCATTTT. This translates into CASSLLGQGMHF.

This clone was seen many times. V gene TRBV10-2 combines with J gene TRBJ2-7; 7 nucleotides line up with TRBD1. CDR1 WSHSY and CDR2 SAAADI come from the germline V gene. This CDR3 contains 15 residues. V was clipped by 5 bases and J by 2 bases; unmatched bases: 9. The CDR3 is CASSPRNRGAYEQYV. The CDR3 DNA reads TGCGCCAGCAGTCCACGCAACAGGGGAGCCTACGAGCAGTACGTC.

The chain links TRBV6-4 to TRBJ2-3; the D is unclear. There are 14 residues in the CDR3. With 10 bases removed from V and 1 base from J, the gap between germline ends came to 15 bases. Per the germline V gene, CDR1 is MRHNA and CDR2 is SNTAGT. The CDR3 DNA reads TGTGCCACCTCGAAAGAGCCCGGCACAGATACGCAGTATTTT. Translated, it gives CATSKEPGTDTQYF.

V and J are TRBV5-1 and TRBJ2-5, with D possibly TRBD1 on 8 matching bases. V was pared by 3 bases and J by 4 bases, with 19 bases between. The CDR3 loop spans 16 amino acids. Germline values: CDR1 SGHRS, CDR2 YFSETQ. CDR3 nucleotides: TGCGCCAGCAGCTCGACAGGGGAGGGCCCGTTAGAGACCCAGTACTTC. This sequence encodes CASSSTGEGPLETQYF.

This clone was counted a single time. V gene TRBV2 combines with J gene TRBJ1-5; D gene unclear. Germline V gene data show CDR1 as SNHLY and CDR2 as FYNNEI. This CDR3 region has 15 residues. V lost 4 bases and J 0 bases, leaving 10 bases between the germline ends. The CDR3 coding sequence is TGTGCCAGCAGTGCGGCGGGTGTTAGCAATCAGCCCCAGCATTTT. It specifies CASSAAGVSNQPQHF.

V gene TRBV6-5 combines with J gene TRBJ2-7; TRBD2 matches at 8 bases. The V gene's germline CDR1 is MNHEY and CDR2 SVGAGI. The junction had 10 bases not matched to a gene; V was cut back by 4 bases and J by 2 bases. CDR3 length equals 16 residues. The CDR3 loop is CASSFYRTSKAYEQYF. DNA of the CDR3: TGTGCCAGCAGTTTCTACCGGACTAGCAAGGCCTACGAGCAGTACTTC.

The CDR3 DNA is TGCGCCAGCAGCTCGGACAGGGGGGATTCACCCCTCCACTTT. It specifies CASSSDRGDSPLHF. V gene TRBV5-1 combines with J gene TRBJ1-6, with 10 bases identical to TRBD1. Trimming cost V 3 bases and J 8 bases; bases outside gene matches: 2. Germline lookup yields CDR1 SGHRS and CDR2 YFSETQ. This CDR3 region has 14 residues.

Written as DNA, the CDR3 is TGTGCCAGTAGTGCAAACAGGGAACATGACGATGAGCAGTTCTTC. It translates to CASSANREHDDEQFF. This chain joins TRBV19 and TRBJ2-1; a possible D gene is TRBD1 (6 bases). V was shortened by 5 bases and J by 8 bases, with 19 bases between the two germline ends. This CDR3 comprises 15 residues. Per germline, CDR1 LNHDA and CDR2 SQIVND (reference sequence).

This chain uses TRBV18 with TRBJ1-5; TRBD1 aligns across 8 bases. The CDR3 runs 14 residues. V dropped 5 bases and J dropped 6; count of bases not matched to a gene: 6. Germline loops: CDR1 KGHSH, CDR2 LQKENI. CDR3 protein: CASSTTGDGQPQHF. CDR3 nucleotides: TGTGCCAGCTCAACGACAGGGGACGGTCAGCCCCAGCATTTT.

This chain joins TRBV28 and TRBJ2-7, with unresolved D. CDR3 length: 11 residues. V gave up 4 bases and J gave up 7 bases, with 8 bases separating them. In germline, CDR1 is MDHEN, CDR2 SYDVKM. The CDR3 DNA sequence: TGTGCCAGCAGTTCCCCTAGGGAGCAGTACTTC. Protein: CASSSPREQYF.

The chain carries TRBV27 and TRBJ1-4; the D gene is possibly TRBD1 (5 bases). The CDR3 length is 19 residues. V lost 2 bases and J lost 1, with 20 bases in between. Germline V gives CDR1 MNHEY, CDR2 SMNVEV (reference sequence). In DNA, the CDR3 is TGTGCCAGCAGTTTAAAGGGTGACTTGTTCAGGGTAACTAATGAAAAACTGTTTTTT. Its protein product is CASSLKGDLFRVTNEKLFF.

The sample holds a few counts of this clone. Written as DNA, the CDR3 is TGTGCCAGCAGCTTATCTCTGGCGGGGAACTATGGCTACACCTTC. Encoded protein: CASSLSLAGNYGYTF. This chain links TRBV7-9 with TRBJ1-2, with D unresolved. Between the trimmed V and J ends, which lost 2 bases and 2 bases, there was a span of 12 bases. The CDR3 runs 15 residues. Germline lookup yields CDR1 SEHNR and CDR2 FQNEAQ (reference sequence).

The genes are TRBV19 and TRBJ2-1; D unresolved. Germline V gene lookup returns CDR1 LNHDA and CDR2 SQIVND (reference sequence). V was cut by 6 bases and J by 6 bases, with 15 bases left in between. There are 14 residues in the CDR3. CDR3 coding DNA: TGTGCCAGTAGCCTTCTCGACATGGTCAATGAGCAGTTCTTC. The encoded protein is CASSLLDMVNEQFF.

The V and J genes are TRBV25-1 and TRBJ2-7, with D tentatively TRBD1 (6 bases). With 5 bases removed from V and 6 bases from J, the gap between germline ends came to 8 bases. The CDR3 sequence is 11 residues long. CDR1 MGHDK and CDR2 SYGVNS come from the germline V gene. In DNA, the CDR3 is TGTGCCAGCAGTCCAGGGGCCGAGCAGTACTTC. Translated: CASSPGAEQYF.

CDR3 in DNA: TGTGCCAGCAGCTCCCGGGCAGGGAAGACCCAGTACTTC. It is translated as CASSSRAGKTQYF. The chain is built from TRBV5-4 and TRBJ2-5; maybe TRBD1 (5 bases). Per germline, CDR1 SGHNT and CDR2 YYREEE (reference sequence). This CDR3 has 13 amino acids. V lost 3 bases to trimming and J lost 6 bases, with 12 bases between them.

V usage is TRBV30 and J usage is TRBJ1-2, with 9 bases fitting TRBD1. J was trimmed by 8 bases and V by 2 bases; bases with no gene match: 6. This CDR3 spans 13 amino acids. Germline lookup yields CDR1 GTSNPN and CDR2 SVGIG (reference sequence). The CDR3 coding sequence is TGTGCCTGGAGTTGGGGACAGGGTCGAGGCTACACCTTC. It yields the protein CAWSWGQGRGYTF.